The next 14 T cell receptor beta chains were all read from a single sample in a study of Graves' ophthalmopathy and Graves' hyperthyroidism. Researchers took RNA transcripts and amplified TCR beta CDR3 regions from them. First-round RT-PCR used HTBI primers; second-round multiplex PCR followed. Each CDR3 protein is one row after TCRdb ran MiXCR on the multiplex PCR reads. The table includes about 480,000 distinct CDR3 sequences, approximately 15% detected once. Sequencing input: blood. These receptors were collected from a woman aged 25 to 39 with Graves' ophthalmopathy.

The chain carries TRBV2 and TRBJ2-7, with 7 bases that match TRBD2. The CDR3 has 13 residues. The germline CDR1 and CDR2 sequences are SNHLY and FYNNEI. The trim removed 6 bases at V and 3 bases at J, leaving 5 bases unmatched. CDR3 sequence: CASRWRTSYEQYF. The CDR3 nucleotides read TGTGCCAGCAGATGGAGGACTAGCTACGAGCAGTACTTC.

This clonotype has at least ten counts. The chain has TRBV11-2 and TRBJ1-6; maybe TRBD1 (5 bases). V dropped 2 bases and J dropped 0 bases, with 8 bases sitting between them. The CDR3 consists of 16 residues. CDR1 and CDR2 (germline): SGHAT, FQNNGV. CDR3 loop: CASSLRQSSYNSPLHF. In nucleotides, the CDR3 is TGTGCCAGCAGCTTACGACAGAGCTCCTATAATTCACCCCTCCACTTT.

The chain uses TRBV12-3 or TRBV12-4 and TRBJ2-2; 7 bases agree with TRBD1. The CDR3 length is 14 residues. V lost 6 bases, J lost 4 bases, and 5 bases stayed unmatched. The CDR3 is CASRGQLFTGELFF. Written as DNA, the CDR3 is TGTGCCAGCAGGGGACAGCTTTTCACCGGGGAGCTGTTTTTT.

The V call is TRBV6-2 or TRBV6-3, the J call TRBJ2-5; 10 positions match TRBD2. Germline trimming cut 2 bases from V and 1 base from J; bases unmatched to any gene: 4. The CDR3 consists of 16 residues. CDR1 and CDR2 from the germline V gene are MNHEY and SVGEGT. The CDR3 loop is CASSYVAGGAQETQYF. The CDR3 DNA follows: TGTGCCAGCAGTTACGTAGCGGGAGGAGCCCAAGAGACCCAGTACTTC.

This clonotype was seen more than once but under ten times. This rearrangement joins TRBV20-1 to TRBJ2-7, with unresolved D. CDR1 DFQATT and CDR2 SNEGSKA come from the germline V gene (reference sequence). With 5 bases removed from V and 0 bases from J, the gap between germline ends came to 14 bases. The CDR3 covers 14 residues. The CDR3 sequence is CSASPNGDSYEQYF. CDR3 coding DNA: TGCAGTGCTTCCCCCAACGGAGACTCCTACGAGCAGTACTTC.

This clonotype came up many times. This chain links TRBV19 with TRBJ1-1, with D tentatively TRBD1 (5 bases). The germline V gene has CDR1 LNHDA and CDR2 SQIVND (reference sequence). CDR3 size: 15 residues. V gave up 7 bases and J gave up 3 bases, with 18 bases separating them. CDR3 bases: TGTGCCAGTACCCTATTAGCGCGAGGGGACACTGAAGCTTTCTTT. Amino acid sequence: CASTLLARGDTEAFF.

This clonotype was seen more than once but under ten times. As the CDR3 is not closed by the conserved phenylalanine or tryptophan, this likely results from a read error. The chain is built from TRBV11-2 and TRBJ2-5; the D gene is possibly TRBD1 (6 bases). From germline, CDR1 is SGHAT and CDR2 FQNNGV. CDR3 length equals 15 residues. Trimming left V 1 base short and J 4 bases short, with 13 bases between. For the CDR3, the DNA is TGTGCCAGCAGCTTAGGGGACACCGCAGGAGAGACCCAGTACTCC. Protein: CASSLGDTAGETQYS.

This clonotype was recorded a few times. The V gene is TRBV5-1, the J gene TRBJ1-1; D is uncertain. Germline V gene data show CDR1 as SGHRS and CDR2 as YFSETQ. The CDR3 consists of 14 residues. V was clipped by 0 bases and J by 5 bases, with 11 bases between them. The DNA for the CDR3 is TGCGCCAGCAGCTTGGGAGTATCTTCGACTGAAGCTTTCTTT. This sequence encodes CASSLGVSSTEAFF.

This clonotype has at least ten counts. This clone may be a read error of a much larger clone one base away. The chain combines TRBV6-1 with TRBJ1-2; 7 bases align to TRBD1. Germline V lookup: CDR1 MNHNS, CDR2 SASEGT. This CDR3 region has 16 residues. The CDR3 DNA sequence: TGTGCCTGCAGTCCCAAAGGGGACAGAGCTAACTATGGCTACACCTTC. This encodes CACSPKGDRANYGYTF.

This clonotype was observed many times. The V gene is TRBV24-1, the J gene TRBJ2-2; D gene ambiguous. V lost 0 bases to trimming and J lost 6 bases, with 7 bases between them. Germline V gene lookup returns CDR1 KGHDR and CDR2 SFDVKD. The CDR3 runs to 14 residues. The CDR3 bases are TGTGCCACCAGTGATTTGCGGGTCTCCGGGGAGCTGTTTTTT. Encoded protein: CATSDLRVSGELFF.

This clonotype has a count of ten or more. V is TRBV12-5 and J is TRBJ1-2, with D uncertain. The germline CDR1 and CDR2 sequences are LGHNT and FRNRAP. V lost 2 bases and J 5 bases, leaving 18 bases between the germline ends. This CDR3 contains 16 residues. Here the CDR3 reads CASGLRREAPAYGYTF. The CDR3 DNA sequence: TGTGCTAGTGGTTTGAGGCGGGAGGCTCCCGCTTATGGCTACACCTTC.

Ten or more counts support this clonotype. This chain joins TRBV2 and TRBJ1-6, with 8 bases lining up with TRBD1. V trimming: 6 bases; J trimming: 7 bases; junction bases outside the gene matches: 5. CDR1 and CDR2 (germline): SNHLY, FYNNEI. This CDR3 is 14 amino acids long. The CDR3 loop is CASRGQAMNSPLHF. The CDR3 coding sequence is TGTGCCAGCAGGGGACAGGCTATGAATTCACCCCTCCACTTT.

Many counts were recorded for this clonotype. The CDR3 region is CASSISDRGMNTEAFF. CDR3 bases: TGTGCCAGTAGTATCAGTGACAGGGGCATGAACACTGAAGCTTTCTTT. V gene TRBV19 combines with J gene TRBJ1-1, with 8 bases that match TRBD1. The length of the CDR3 is 16 residues. Germline loops: CDR1 LNHDA, CDR2 SQIVND (reference sequence). Trimming removed 3 bases from V and 0 bases from J; junction bases left unmatched: 6.

The chain is built from TRBV5-1 and TRBJ1-2; the D gene is possibly TRBD1 (6 bases). The V end was cut by 4 bases, the J end by 0 bases, with 16 bases between. The germline CDR1 and CDR2 sequences are SGHRS and YFSETQ. The CDR3 runs to 16 residues. Here the CDR3 DNA reads TGCGCCAGCAGCCACCCTCCGGGACACGCTAACTATGGCTACACCTTC. Translation: CASSHPPGHANYGYTF.